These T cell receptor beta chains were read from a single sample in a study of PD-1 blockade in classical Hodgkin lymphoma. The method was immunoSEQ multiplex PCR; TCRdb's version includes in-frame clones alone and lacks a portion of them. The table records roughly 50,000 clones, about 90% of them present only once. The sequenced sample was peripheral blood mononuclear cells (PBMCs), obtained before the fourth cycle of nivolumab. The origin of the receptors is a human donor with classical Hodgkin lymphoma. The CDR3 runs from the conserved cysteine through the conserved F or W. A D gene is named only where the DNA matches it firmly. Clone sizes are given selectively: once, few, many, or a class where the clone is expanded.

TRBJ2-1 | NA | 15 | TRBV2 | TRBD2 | CASGGRASGYNEQFF | TGTGCCAGCGGGGGCAGGGCTAGCGGGTACAATGAGCAGTTCTTC
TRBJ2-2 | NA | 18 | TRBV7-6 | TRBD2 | CASSRIALSGRLSGELFF | TGTGCCAGCAGCCGAATTGCCCTTAGCGGGAGATTGTCCGGGGAGCTGTTTTTT
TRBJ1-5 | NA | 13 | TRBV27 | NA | CASRVFPGQPQHF | TGTGCCAGCAGGGTATTTCCGGGCCAGCCCCAGCATTTT
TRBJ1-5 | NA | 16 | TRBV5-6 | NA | CASSPSSGNSNQPQHF | TGTGCCAGCAGCCCTTCTTCAGGGAATAGCAATCAGCCCCAGCATTTT
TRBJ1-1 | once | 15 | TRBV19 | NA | CASSIDPQMNTEAFF | TGTGCCAGTAGTATAGATCCTCAAATGAACACTGAAGCTTTCTTT
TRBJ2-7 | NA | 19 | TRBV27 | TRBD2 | CASSFGTSGKTSQAYEQYF | TGTGCCAGCAGTTTTGGGACTAGCGGGAAGACCTCGCAAGCGTACGAGCAGTACTTC
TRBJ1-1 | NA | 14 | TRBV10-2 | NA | CASRDLNGATEAFF | TGCGCCAGCAGGGATCTCAATGGGGCAACTGAAGCTTTCTTT
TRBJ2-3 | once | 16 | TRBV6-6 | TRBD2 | CASTMTSEYSTDTQYF | TGTGCCAGCACCATGACTAGCGAGTACAGCACAGATACGCAGTATTTT
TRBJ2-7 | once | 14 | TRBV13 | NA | CASRAPDFPYEQYF | TGTGCCAGCAGAGCCCCCGACTTTCCCTACGAGCAGTACTTC
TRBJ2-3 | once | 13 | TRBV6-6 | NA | CASSPPGTDTQYF | TGTGCCAGCAGTCCCCCTGGTACAGATACGCAGTATTTT
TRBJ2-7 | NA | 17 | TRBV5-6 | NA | CASSFFPTAGRSYEQYF | TGTGCCAGCAGCTTCTTCCCCACCGCGGGTAGATCCTACGAGCAGTACTTC
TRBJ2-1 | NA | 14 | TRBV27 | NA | CASSSLTGSNEQFF | TGTGCCAGCAGTTCGCTGACAGGTTCGAATGAGCAGTTCTTC
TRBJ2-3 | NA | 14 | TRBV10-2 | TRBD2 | CASTGGVVPDTQYF | TGCGCCAGCACGGGGGGTGTGGTGCCAGATACGCAGTATTTT
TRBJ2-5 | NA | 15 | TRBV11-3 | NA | CASSLRQGSQETQYF | TGTGCCAGCAGCTTACGGCAGGGTTCCCAAGAGACCCAGTACTTC